Listed here are 26 T cell receptor beta chains from one sample, sequenced in a study of cytomegalovirus exposure and HLA in healthy donors. It was with 60 Vbeta and 13 Jbeta primers that the PCR ran. Produced via immunoSEQ multiplex PCR; TCRdb's table is partial and in-frame only. The data contain 130,000 or so clones, around 80% of them singletons. Sequencing was done on a sample of PBMCs. Source of these receptors: a woman in her late teens or twenties in good health and CMV-seropositive.

This clone came up once. V gene TRBV27 combines with J gene TRBJ1-1; TRBD1 agrees at 7 bases. V lost 5 bases to trimming and J lost 5 bases; unmatched junction nucleotides: 11. Germline V gene sequence: CDR1 MNHEY, CDR2 SMNVEV (reference sequence). The CDR3 sequence is 15 residues long. The CDR3 sequence is CASSRYRGEYTEAFF. The CDR3 DNA is TGTGCCAGCAGTCGTTACAGGGGCGAATATACTGAAGCTTTCTTT.

This chain joins TRBV11-2 and TRBJ2-2; D is perhaps TRBD1 (6 bases). The CDR3 runs 14 residues. Trimming left V 3 bases short and J 4 bases short, with 9 bases between. Germline V gene sequence: CDR1 SGHAT, CDR2 FQNNGV. For the CDR3, the DNA is TGTGCCAGCAGCTTGGGACACATCACCGGGGAGCTGTTTTTT. It translates to CASSLGHITGELFF. The whole variable domain, filled in from reference TRBV11-2 and TRBJ2-2, reads EAGVAQSPRYKIIEKRQSVAFWCNPISGHATLYWYQQILGQGPKLLIQFQNNGVVDDSQLPKDRFSAERLKGVDSTLKIQPAKLEDSAVYLCASSLGHITGELFFGEGSRLTVL.

This chain joins TRBV28 and TRBJ2-7; 7 nucleotides align to TRBD1. This CDR3 is 15 amino acids long. In germline, CDR1 is MDHEN, CDR2 SYDVKM. V shed 6 bases and J 2 bases; nucleotides not matched to a gene: 10. CDR3 in amino acids: CASRLHSGTAYEQYF. In DNA form, the CDR3 reads TGTGCCAGCAGATTACATTCCGGGACAGCCTACGAGCAGTACTTC.

This chain uses TRBV4-1 with TRBJ2-3; 11 nucleotides line up with TRBD2. Germline CDR1 MGHRA, CDR2 YSYEKL. V lost 1 base, J lost 5 bases, and 8 bases stayed unmatched. This CDR3 has 17 amino acids. In DNA form, the CDR3 reads TGCGCCAGCAGCCAAGGGGAGACTAGCGGGGAAGGAGATACGCAGTATTTT. Its protein product is CASSQGETSGEGDTQYF.

The J gene is TRBJ2-1, the V gene TRBV19, with TRBD2 identical over 7 bases. The CDR3 contains 19 residues. The germline CDR1 and CDR2 sequences are LNHDA and SQIVND (reference sequence). The V gene end was trimmed by 4 bases and the J gene end by 3 bases; junction bases not matched to a gene: 18. The CDR3 here is CASSTPPKAGPSFYNEQFF. The DNA of the CDR3 is TGTGCCAGTAGTACCCCCCCTAAAGCGGGGCCTTCATTCTACAATGAGCAGTTCTTC.

The chain carries TRBV25-1 and TRBJ2-7, with TRBD1 matching 10 bases. The CDR3 is 14 residues long. After removal of 4 bases from V and 3 bases from J, the junction contained 3 bases not matched to a gene. Germline CDR1 and CDR2: MGHDK and SYGVNS. The CDR3 DNA reads TGTGCCAGCAGTGGGACAGGGGGACGCTACGAGCAGTACTTC. It yields the protein CASSGTGGRYEQYF.

This chain joins TRBV15 and TRBJ2-2; 9 nucleotides agree with TRBD1. Unmatched junction bases numbered 19, after V lost 3 bases and J lost 8 bases. CDR3 length equals 19 residues. Germline values: CDR1 LNHNV, CDR2 YYDKDF (reference sequence). In nucleotides, the CDR3 is TGTGCCACCAGCAGTCTCGGGTTGGACAGGGGAATGTTCGATGGGGAGCTGTTTTTT. This gives the protein CATSSLGLDRGMFDGELFF.

This chain uses TRBV9 with TRBJ2-2; 11 bases fit TRBD2. The trim removed 5 bases at V and 7 bases at J, leaving 7 bases unmatched. CDR3 length: 15 amino acids. Germline CDR1 SGDLS, CDR2 YYNGEE. For the CDR3, the DNA is TGTGCCAGCAGGAATAGCGGGGGGGCCGGCGGGGAGCTGTTTTTT. As protein: CASRNSGGAGGELFF.

V usage is TRBV12-5 and J usage is TRBJ1-1; TRBD1 matches 8 bases. The V gene end was trimmed by 7 bases and the J gene end by 5 bases; junction bases not matched to a gene: 12. The CDR3 loop spans 15 amino acids. Germline V lookup: CDR1 LGHNT, CDR2 FRNRAP. The CDR3, as DNA: TGTGCTAGTGCAGGGGGCGGTTTTTTAGGGACTGAAGCTTTCTTT. Its protein product is CASAGGGFLGTEAFF.

The gene calls are TRBV15 and TRBJ1-3; D is undetermined. This CDR3 has 16 residues. Germline CDR1 LNHNV, CDR2 YYDKDF (reference sequence). Trimming removed 5 bases from V and 0 bases from J, with 14 bases in between. CDR3 DNA: TGTGCCACCAGCTTCCCTCCACCCGGCTCTGGAAACACCATATATTTT. Translated: CATSFPPPGSGNTIYF.

Note on this clone: The junction departs from the called germline gene at one end, perhaps through a read error. This chain links TRBV7-9 with TRBJ1-5, with D possibly matching TRBD1 (6 bases). Looked up from germline, CDR1 is SEHNR and CDR2 is FQNEAQ (reference sequence). The CDR3 sequence is 16 residues long. In nucleotides, the CDR3 is TGTTCCAGCAGCCAGAGGGGGAGTGAGGGCAATCAGCCCCAGCATTTT. As protein: CSSSQRGSEGNQPQHF.

The chain carries TRBV7-9 and TRBJ2-1; TRBD1 aligns across 7 bases. Germline values: CDR1 SEHNR, CDR2 FQNEAQ (reference sequence). This CDR3 is 12 amino acids long. V was clipped by 10 bases and J by 3 bases; unmatched bases: 3. DNA for the CDR3: TGTGCCACCGGACAGGACTACAATGAGCAGTTCTTC. Encoded protein: CATGQDYNEQFF. The variable domain in full, completed from reference TRBV7-9 and TRBJ2-1, reads DTGVSQNPRHKITKRGQNVTFRCDPISEHNRLYWYRQTLGQGPEFLTYFQNEAQLEKSRLLSDRFSAERPKGSFSTLEIQRTEQGDSAMYLCATGQDYNEQFFGPGTRLTVL.

V and J are TRBV15 and TRBJ2-5, with D uncertain. CDR3 length equals 15 residues. Trimming shortened V by 5 bases and J by 5 bases, and 18 bases separated the two germline ends. Germline CDR1 reads LNHNV; CDR2 reads YYDKDF (reference sequence). The CDR3 nucleotides are TGTGCCACCAGCCGTCGAGACTCTATATCGGAGACCCAGTACTTC. It is translated as CATSRRDSISETQYF.

This chain joins TRBV6-1 and TRBJ2-1, with TRBD2 matching 8 bases. V gave up 1 base and J gave up 4 bases; unmatched junction bases: 9. CDR1 and CDR2 (germline): MNHNS, SASEGT. The CDR3 spans 17 residues. In DNA, the CDR3 is TGTGCCAGCAGTGAAGATTACGGTAGCGGGGAATACAATGAGCAGTTCTTC. Protein sequence: CASSEDYGSGEYNEQFF.

CDR3 nucleotide sequence: TGTGCCTGGATATTCGGGGACAGGGTAAGTGAAGCTTTCTTT. This encodes CAWIFGDRVSEAFF. This chain links TRBV30 with TRBJ1-1; 9 bases are a match to TRBD1. This CDR3 contains 14 residues. In germline, CDR1 is GTSNPN, CDR2 SVGIG (reference sequence). V trimming: 4 bases; J trimming: 7 bases; junction bases outside the gene matches: 10.

The rearrangement joins TRBV6-5 to TRBJ2-3; the D gene is possibly TRBD2 (5 bases). CDR3 length: 14 amino acids. V dropped 2 bases and J dropped 5 bases, with 11 bases sitting between them. Germline assignment: CDR1 MNHEY and CDR2 SVGAGI. The CDR3 bases are TGTGCCAGCAGTTACGTCGGGAACGGAGATACGCAGTATTTT. Translated, it gives CASSYVGNGDTQYF.

V gene TRBV7-2 combines with J gene TRBJ2-7; D is perhaps TRBD2 (5 bases). CDR3 length: 11 residues. The germline CDR1 and CDR2 sequences are SGHTA and FQGNSA. V lost 10 bases and J 4 bases, leaving 11 bases between the germline ends. This CDR3 is CATGNLYEQYF. For the CDR3, the DNA is TGTGCCACCGGGAACCTATACGAGCAGTACTTC.

The chain joins TRBV7-9 to TRBJ2-5; D gene unclear. The assigned J gene may be wrong: the sequence end matches TRBJ2-7 better. CDR3 length equals 11 residues. In germline, CDR1 is SEHNR, CDR2 FQNEAQ (reference sequence). In DNA, the CDR3 is TGTGCCAGCAGCTTTGCCGCCGAGCAGTACTTC. This gives the protein CASSFAAEQYF.

The genes are TRBV2 and TRBJ2-7; 7 positions match TRBD2. Germline V gene data show CDR1 as SNHLY and CDR2 as FYNNEI. This CDR3 comprises 15 residues. The ends lost 3 bases at V and 4 bases at J; junction bases unmatched: 9. The CDR3 is CASSDPSGDTYEQYF. CDR3 bases: TGTGCCAGCAGTGACCCTAGCGGTGACACTTACGAGCAGTACTTC.

J is TRBJ1-2 and V is TRBV13, with 9 bases fitting TRBD1. The V segment lost 0 bases and the J segment 5 bases; nucleotides outside the gene matches: 7. The CDR3 spans 16 residues. CDR1 is PRHDT and CDR2 is FYEKMQ in the germline V gene (reference sequence). In DNA form, the CDR3 reads TGTGCCAGCAGCTTAGGGGGGAGGACAGGGGTTTATGGCTACACCTTC. This sequence encodes CASSLGGRTGVYGYTF.

The gene calls are TRBV21-1 and TRBJ1-3. TRBV21-1 is described as a pseudogene. This CDR3 comprises 14 residues. CDR3 nucleotides: TGTGCCAGCGGAAACGGGGAGTCGGGAAACACCATATATTTT. Its protein product is CASGNGESGNTIYF.

The DNA of the CDR3 is TGTGCCAGCAGCTTTTACAGGGGAGTAGGAGGCTACACCTTC. It yields the protein CASSFYRGVGGYTF. V and J are TRBV5-4 and TRBJ1-2, with 7 bases that match TRBD1. J lost 8 bases, V lost 2 bases, and 9 bases had no gene match. CDR3 size: 14 residues. Germline lookup yields CDR1 SGHNT and CDR2 YYREEE (reference sequence).

A few counts support this clone. The chain is built from TRBV29-1 and TRBJ1-1, with TRBD1 identical over 12 bases. This CDR3 has 15 amino acids. Trimming removed 6 bases from V and 1 base from J; junction bases left unmatched: 6. Germline assignment: CDR1 SQVTM and CDR2 ANQGSEA. The CDR3 reads CSVGDRGRGNTEAFF. The CDR3, as DNA: TGCAGCGTCGGGGACAGGGGGCGAGGGAACACTGAAGCTTTCTTT.

V gene TRBV19 combines with J gene TRBJ1-1, with 8 bases matching TRBD1. Germline assignment: CDR1 LNHDA and CDR2 SQIVND (reference sequence). CDR3 length equals 16 residues. J lost 5 bases, V lost 1 base, and 9 bases had no gene match. The CDR3 region is CASSIGTGRIGTEAFF. For the CDR3, the DNA is TGTGCCAGTAGTATAGGGACAGGGCGGATAGGTACTGAAGCTTTCTTT.

CDR3 sequence: CASSSSGGQYNEQFF. CDR3 DNA sequence: TGTGCCAGCAGCTCCTCGGGGGGGCAGTACAATGAGCAGTTCTTC. The V gene is TRBV5-4, the J gene TRBJ2-1; 8 bases are a match to TRBD2. This CDR3 has 15 residues. The germline V gene has CDR1 SGHNT and CDR2 YYREEE (reference sequence). Trimming at V came to 3 bases and at J to 4 bases, leaving 6 bases not matched to a gene.

The sample holds one count of this clone. V and J are TRBV20-1 and TRBJ1-2, with D possibly TRBD1 on 5 matching bases. V was pared by 6 bases and J by 8 bases, with 13 bases between. CDR3 size: 11 residues. Germline CDR1 is DFQATT and CDR2 is SNEGSKA (reference sequence). CDR3 sequence reads: CSAGEGGGYTF. CDR3 DNA sequence: TGCAGTGCGGGGGAAGGAGGGGGCTACACCTTC.